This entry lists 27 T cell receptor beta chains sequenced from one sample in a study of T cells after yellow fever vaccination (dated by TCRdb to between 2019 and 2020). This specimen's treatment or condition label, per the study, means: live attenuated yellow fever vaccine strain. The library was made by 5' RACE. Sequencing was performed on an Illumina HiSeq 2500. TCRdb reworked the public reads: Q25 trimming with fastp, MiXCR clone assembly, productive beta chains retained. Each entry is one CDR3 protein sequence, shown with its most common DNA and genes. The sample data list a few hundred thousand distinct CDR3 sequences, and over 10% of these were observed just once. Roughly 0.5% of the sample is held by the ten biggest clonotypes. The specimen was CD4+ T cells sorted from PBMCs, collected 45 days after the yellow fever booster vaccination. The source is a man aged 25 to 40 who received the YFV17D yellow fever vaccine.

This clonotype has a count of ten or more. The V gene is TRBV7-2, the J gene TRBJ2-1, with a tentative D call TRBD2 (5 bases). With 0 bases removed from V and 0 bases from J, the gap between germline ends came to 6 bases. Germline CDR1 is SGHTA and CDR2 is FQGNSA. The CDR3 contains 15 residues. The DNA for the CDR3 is TGTGCCAGCAGCTTAGCCGGGATCTCCTACAATGAGCAGTTCTTC. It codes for CASSLAGISYNEQFF.

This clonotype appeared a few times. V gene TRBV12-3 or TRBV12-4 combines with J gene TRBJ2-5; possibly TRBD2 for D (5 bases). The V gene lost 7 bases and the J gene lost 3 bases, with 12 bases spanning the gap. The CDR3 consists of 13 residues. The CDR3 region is CASTLRGKETQYF. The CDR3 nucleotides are TGTGCCAGCACTCTCCGGGGTAAAGAGACCCAGTACTTC.

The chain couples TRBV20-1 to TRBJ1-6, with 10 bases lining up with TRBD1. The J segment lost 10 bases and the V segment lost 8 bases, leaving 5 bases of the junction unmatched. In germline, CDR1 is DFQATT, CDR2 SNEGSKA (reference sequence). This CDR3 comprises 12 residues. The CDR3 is CSSGTGVSPLHF. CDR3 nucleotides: TGCAGTTCCGGGACAGGGGTCTCACCCCTCCACTTT.

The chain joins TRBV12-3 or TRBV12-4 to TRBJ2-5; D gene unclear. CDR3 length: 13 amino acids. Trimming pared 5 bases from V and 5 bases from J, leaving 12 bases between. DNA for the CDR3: TGTGCCAGCAGTCAGTCTTGGGTGGAGACCCAGTACTTC. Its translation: CASSQSWVETQYF.

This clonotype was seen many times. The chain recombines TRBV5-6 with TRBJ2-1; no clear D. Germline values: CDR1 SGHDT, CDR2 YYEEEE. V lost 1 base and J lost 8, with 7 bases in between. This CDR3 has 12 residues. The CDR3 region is CASSLRWDEQFF. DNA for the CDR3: TGTGCCAGCAGCTTGCGGTGGGATGAGCAGTTCTTC.

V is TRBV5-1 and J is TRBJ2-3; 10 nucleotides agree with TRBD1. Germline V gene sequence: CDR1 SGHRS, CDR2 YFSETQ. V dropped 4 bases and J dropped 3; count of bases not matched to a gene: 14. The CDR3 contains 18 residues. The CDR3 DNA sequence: TGCGCCAGCAGCCCAACCGGGACAGGGGTTTACCTTACAGATACGCAGTATTTT. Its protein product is CASSPTGTGVYLTDTQYF.

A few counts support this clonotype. The CDR3 region is CASSLVQGAGETQYF. The DNA for the CDR3 is TGTGCCAGCAGTTTGGTGCAGGGGGCTGGAGAGACCCAGTACTTC. The chain carries TRBV12-3 or TRBV12-4 and TRBJ2-5; the match to TRBD1 covers 8 bases. After removal of 3 bases from V and 4 bases from J, the junction contained 7 bases not matched to a gene. This CDR3 has 15 residues.

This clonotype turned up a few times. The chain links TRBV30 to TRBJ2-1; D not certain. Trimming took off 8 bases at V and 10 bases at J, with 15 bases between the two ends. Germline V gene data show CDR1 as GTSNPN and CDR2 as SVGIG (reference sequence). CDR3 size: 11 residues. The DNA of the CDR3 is TGTGCCAGAATCGACGGGCGGGAGCAGTTCTTC. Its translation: CARIDGREQFF.

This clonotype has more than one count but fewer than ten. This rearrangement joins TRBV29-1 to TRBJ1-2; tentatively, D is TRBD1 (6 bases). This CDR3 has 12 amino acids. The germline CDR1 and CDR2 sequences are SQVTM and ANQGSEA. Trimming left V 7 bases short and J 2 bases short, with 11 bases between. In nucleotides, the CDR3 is TGCAGCGGGGGGGCACCAAACTATGGCTACACCTTC. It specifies CSGGAPNYGYTF.

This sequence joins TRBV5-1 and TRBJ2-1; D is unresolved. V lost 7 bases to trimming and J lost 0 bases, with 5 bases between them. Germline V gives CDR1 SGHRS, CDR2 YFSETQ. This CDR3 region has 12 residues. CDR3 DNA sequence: TGCGCCAGCTATCGCTCCTACAATGAGCAGTTCTTC. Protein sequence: CASYRSYNEQFF.

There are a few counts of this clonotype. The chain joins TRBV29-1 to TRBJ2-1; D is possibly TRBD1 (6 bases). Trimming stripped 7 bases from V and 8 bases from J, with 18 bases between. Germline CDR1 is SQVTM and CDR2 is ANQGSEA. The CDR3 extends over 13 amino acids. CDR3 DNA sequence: TGCAGCGGAAGACGTAACAGGGCCCATGAGCAGTTCTTC. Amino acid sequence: CSGRRNRAHEQFF.

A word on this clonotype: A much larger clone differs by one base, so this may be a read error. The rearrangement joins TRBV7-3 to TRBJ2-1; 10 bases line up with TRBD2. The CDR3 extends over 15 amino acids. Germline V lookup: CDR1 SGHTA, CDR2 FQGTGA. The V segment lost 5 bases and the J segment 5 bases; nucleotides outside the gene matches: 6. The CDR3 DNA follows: TGTGCCAGCAGCCAAGCGGGAGGGATGGACAATGAGCAGTTCTTC. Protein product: CASSQAGGMDNEQFF.

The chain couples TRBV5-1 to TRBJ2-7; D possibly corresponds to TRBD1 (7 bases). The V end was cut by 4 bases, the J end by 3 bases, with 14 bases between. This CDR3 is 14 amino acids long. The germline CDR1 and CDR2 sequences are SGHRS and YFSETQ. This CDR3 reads CASSTGTAGYEQYF. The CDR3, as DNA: TGCGCCAGCAGCACCGGGACAGCGGGCTACGAGCAGTACTTC.

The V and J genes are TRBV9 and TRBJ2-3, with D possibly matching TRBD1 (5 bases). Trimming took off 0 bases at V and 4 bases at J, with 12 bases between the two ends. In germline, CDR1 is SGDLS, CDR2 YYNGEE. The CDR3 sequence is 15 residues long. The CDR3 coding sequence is TGTGCCAGCAGCGTAGGGCAGGGCAGGGCAGATACGCAGTATTTT. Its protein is CASSVGQGRADTQYF. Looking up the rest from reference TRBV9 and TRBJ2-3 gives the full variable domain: DSGVTQTPKHLITATGQRVTLRCSPRSGDLSVYWYQQSLDQGLQFLIQYYNGEERAKGNILERFSAQQFPDLHSELNLSSLELGDSALYFCASSVGQGRADTQYFGPGTRLTVL.

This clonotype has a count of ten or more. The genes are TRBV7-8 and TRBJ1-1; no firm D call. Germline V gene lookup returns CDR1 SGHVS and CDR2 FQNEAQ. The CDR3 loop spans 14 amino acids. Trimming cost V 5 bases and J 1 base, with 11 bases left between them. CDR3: CASSAHRENTEAFF. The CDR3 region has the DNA TGTGCCAGCAGCGCGCACAGAGAGAACACTGAAGCTTTCTTT.

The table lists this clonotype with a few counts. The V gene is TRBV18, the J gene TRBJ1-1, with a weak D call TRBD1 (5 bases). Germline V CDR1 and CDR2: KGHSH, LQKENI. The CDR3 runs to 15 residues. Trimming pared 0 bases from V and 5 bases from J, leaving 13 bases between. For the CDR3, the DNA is TGTGCCAGCTCACCACCGGGGCCGGGGGGGACTGAAGCTTTCTTT. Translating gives CASSPPGPGGTEAFF.

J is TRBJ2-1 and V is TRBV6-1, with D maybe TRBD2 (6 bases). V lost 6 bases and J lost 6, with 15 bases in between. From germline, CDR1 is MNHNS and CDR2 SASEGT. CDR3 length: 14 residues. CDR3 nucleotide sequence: TGTGCCAGCAGCGCGGGACCCTTGGCCAATGAGCAGTTCTTC. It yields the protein CASSAGPLANEQFF.

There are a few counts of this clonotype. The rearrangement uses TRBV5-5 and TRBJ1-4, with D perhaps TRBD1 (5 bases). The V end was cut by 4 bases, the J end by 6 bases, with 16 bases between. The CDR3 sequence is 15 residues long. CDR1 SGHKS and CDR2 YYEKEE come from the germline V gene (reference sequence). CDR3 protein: CASSPLTAGDEKLFF. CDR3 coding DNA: TGTGCCAGCAGCCCCCTGACAGCCGGGGATGAAAAACTGTTTTTT.

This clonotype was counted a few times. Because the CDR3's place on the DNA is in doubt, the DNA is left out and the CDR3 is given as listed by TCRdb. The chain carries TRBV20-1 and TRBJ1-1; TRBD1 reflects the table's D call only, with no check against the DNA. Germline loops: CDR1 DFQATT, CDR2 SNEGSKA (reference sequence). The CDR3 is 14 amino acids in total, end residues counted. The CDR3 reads CSASFGAGSTEAFF.

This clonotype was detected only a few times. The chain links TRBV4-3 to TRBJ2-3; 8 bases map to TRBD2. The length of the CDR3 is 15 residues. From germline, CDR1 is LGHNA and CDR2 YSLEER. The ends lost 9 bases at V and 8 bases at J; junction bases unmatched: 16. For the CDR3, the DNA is TGCGCCAGTAAGGTGGCTAGCGGGTCACTAGCTACGCAGTATTTT. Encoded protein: CASKVASGSLATQYF.

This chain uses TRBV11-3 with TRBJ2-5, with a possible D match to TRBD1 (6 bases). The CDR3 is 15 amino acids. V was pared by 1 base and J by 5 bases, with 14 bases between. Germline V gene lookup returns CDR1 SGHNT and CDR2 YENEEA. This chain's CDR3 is CASSLGQGPQETQYF. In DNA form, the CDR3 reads TGTGCCAGCAGCTTAGGGCAGGGGCCTCAGGAGACCCAGTACTTC.

The CDR3 DNA reads as TGTGCCATCAGTGATAGTAGCGGGGTCTCCTACGAGCAGTACTTC. Its translation is CAISDSSGVSYEQYF. The V and J genes are TRBV10-3 and TRBJ2-7, with 8 nucleotides matching TRBD2. The CDR3 consists of 15 residues. Germline V gives CDR1 ENHRY, CDR2 SYGVKD. The J segment lost 0 bases and the V segment lost 3 bases, leaving 4 bases of the junction unmatched.

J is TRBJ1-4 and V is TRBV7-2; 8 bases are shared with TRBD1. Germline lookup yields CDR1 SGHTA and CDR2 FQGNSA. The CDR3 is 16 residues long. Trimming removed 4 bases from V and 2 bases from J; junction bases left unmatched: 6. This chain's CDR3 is CASSYGQGLTNEKLFF. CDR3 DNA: TGTGCCAGCAGCTACGGACAGGGTCTCACTAATGAAAAACTGTTTTTT.

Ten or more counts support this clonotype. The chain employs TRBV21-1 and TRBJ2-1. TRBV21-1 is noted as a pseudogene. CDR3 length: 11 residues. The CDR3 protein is CASSGGNEQFF. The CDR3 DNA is TGTGCCAGCTCGGGTGGCAATGAGCAGTTCTTC.

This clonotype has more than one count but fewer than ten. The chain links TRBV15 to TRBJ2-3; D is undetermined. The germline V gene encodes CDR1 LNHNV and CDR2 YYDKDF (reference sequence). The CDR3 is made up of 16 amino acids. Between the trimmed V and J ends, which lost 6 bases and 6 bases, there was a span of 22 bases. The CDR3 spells CATRPVKLAVRDTQYF. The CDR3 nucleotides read TGTGCCACCAGACCTGTGAAGTTGGCGGTCCGTGATACGCAGTATTTT.

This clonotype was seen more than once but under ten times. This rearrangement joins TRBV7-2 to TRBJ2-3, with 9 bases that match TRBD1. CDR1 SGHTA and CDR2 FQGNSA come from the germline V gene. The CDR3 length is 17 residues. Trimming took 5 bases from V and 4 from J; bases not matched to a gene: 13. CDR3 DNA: TGTGCCAGCAGCATCACAGGGGGCGTACGAGTCCCAGATACGCAGTATTTT. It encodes CASSITGGVRVPDTQYF.

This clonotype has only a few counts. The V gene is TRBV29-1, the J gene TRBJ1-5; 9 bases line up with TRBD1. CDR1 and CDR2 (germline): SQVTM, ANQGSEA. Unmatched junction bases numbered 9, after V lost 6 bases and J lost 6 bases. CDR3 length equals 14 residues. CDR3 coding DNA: TGCAGCGTGGCGGGACAGGGATATTGTCAGCCCCAGCATTTT. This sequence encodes CSVAGQGYCQPQHF.